This passage covers 18 T cell receptor beta chains from one sample sequenced in a study of cytomegalovirus exposure and HLA in healthy donors. Libraries were prepared by immunoSEQ multiplex PCR; TCRdb keeps only in-frame clonotypes and omits some of them. Of about 360,000 clones in the sample, roughly 89% were seen once. The sequencing sample was made of PBMCs. The source is a woman younger than 30 in good health and CMV-seronegative.

V usage is TRBV5-1 and J usage is TRBJ2-1; 7 nucleotides agree with TRBD2. CDR3 length equals 19 residues. CDR1 and CDR2 (germline): SGHRS, YFSETQ. V was pared by 1 base and J by 1 base, with 14 bases of the junction left unmatched. The CDR3 nucleotides read TGCGCCAGCAGCTTGAGGGGAGGGACCATGATAAAGTCCTACAATGAGCAGTTCTTC. It specifies CASSLRGGTMIKSYNEQFF.

The chain has TRBV29-1 and TRBJ2-3; 10 nucleotides align to TRBD2. This CDR3 contains 17 residues. Germline assignment: CDR1 SQVTM and CDR2 ANQGSEA. The junction had 14 bases not matched to a gene; V was cut back by 4 bases and J by 4 bases. CDR3 nucleotide sequence: TGCAGCGTTGTAGGCAGTCTAGCGGGAGAGAGCTCAGATACGCAGTATTTT. This sequence encodes CSVVGSLAGESSDTQYF.

V and J are TRBV5-4 and TRBJ2-5; D unresolved. Trimming removed 3 bases from V and 2 bases from J, with 14 bases in between. This CDR3 has 15 residues. Germline CDR1 SGHNT, CDR2 YYREEE (reference sequence). In nucleotides, the CDR3 is TGTGCCAGCAGCTCTCCTTCTGGGCCGCAAGAGACCCAGTACTTC. Translating gives CASSSPSGPQETQYF.

The chain combines TRBV15 with TRBJ2-5; D is perhaps TRBD2 (5 bases). Between the trimmed V and J ends, which lost 0 bases and 4 bases, there was a span of 12 bases. This CDR3 is built from 15 residues. Germline lookup yields CDR1 LNHNV and CDR2 YYDKDF (reference sequence). The CDR3 nucleotides are TGTGCCACCAGCAGAGATACGGGGATCGGAGAGACCCAGTACTTC. Amino acid sequence: CATSRDTGIGETQYF.

The J gene is TRBJ1-1, the V gene TRBV7-9, with D tentatively TRBD1 (5 bases). Between the trimmed V and J ends, which lost 7 bases and 0 bases, there was a span of 9 bases. Germline CDR1 reads SEHNR; CDR2 reads FQNEAQ (reference sequence). The CDR3 spans 13 residues. CDR3 protein: CASTDSLNTEAFF. The CDR3 nucleotides read TGTGCCAGCACAGACAGTTTGAACACTGAAGCTTTCTTT.

The chain couples TRBV15 to TRBJ2-7; 8 bases agree with TRBD1. The CDR3 length is 14 residues. Germline assignment: CDR1 LNHNV and CDR2 YYDKDF (reference sequence). Losses at the gene ends were 6 bases for V and 4 bases for J; bases not matched to a gene: 8. Here the CDR3 reads CATRTDRASYEQYF. CDR3 coding DNA: TGTGCCACCAGAACGGACAGGGCTAGTTACGAGCAGTACTTC.

The chain has TRBV5-1 and TRBJ2-5, with 8 nucleotides matching TRBD2. Germline CDR1 is SGHRS and CDR2 is YFSETQ. This CDR3 is 15 amino acids long. V trimming: 4 bases; J trimming: 2 bases; junction bases outside the gene matches: 7. In nucleotides, the CDR3 is TGCGCCAGCAGCCCTGGCGCGGGGGGACAAGAGACCCAGTACTTC. As protein: CASSPGAGGQETQYF.

A note on this clone: At one end the junction does not follow the germline gene, possibly because of a read error. This chain joins TRBV20-1 and TRBJ2-1; D is undetermined. Germline V gene lookup returns CDR1 DFQATT and CDR2 SNEGSKA (reference sequence). This CDR3 has 9 residues. The CDR3 DNA is TGCAGTGCTAACCTCGAGCGGTTCTTC. Translating gives CSANLERFF.

The V and J genes are TRBV7-9 and TRBJ2-1, with D perhaps matching TRBD1 (5 bases). CDR3 length: 17 amino acids. V was trimmed by 4 bases and J by 3 bases, leaving 19 bases between them. Germline assignment: CDR1 SEHNR and CDR2 FQNEAQ (reference sequence). This chain's CDR3 is CASSSRSLGADYNEQFF. The CDR3, as DNA: TGTGCCAGCAGCTCGCGCTCCCTAGGGGCGGACTACAATGAGCAGTTCTTC.

The rearrangement joins TRBV28 to TRBJ1-1, with 9 bases fitting TRBD1. This CDR3 comprises 16 residues. Trimming cost V 5 bases and J 0 bases; bases outside gene matches: 7. Germline-derived CDR1 and CDR2 are MDHEN and SYDVKM. The CDR3 DNA reads as TGTGCCAGCAGTCCGTGGACAGGGGATATGAACACTGAAGCTTTCTTT. Translating it yields CASSPWTGDMNTEAFF.

The chain has TRBV28 and TRBJ1-5, with 9 bases fitting TRBD1. The junction had 8 bases not matched to a gene; V was cut back by 5 bases and J by 9 bases. This CDR3 spans 14 amino acids. The germline V gene has CDR1 MDHEN and CDR2 SYDVKM. The CDR3 protein is CASSLRDRAWPQHF. The CDR3 nucleotides read TGTGCCAGCAGTCTGCGGGACAGGGCTTGGCCCCAGCATTTT. Full variable domain (remainder filled in from reference TRBV28 and TRBJ1-5): DVKVTQSSRYLVKRTGEKVFLECVQDMDHENMFWYRQDPGLGLRLIYFSYDVKMKEKGDIPEGYSVSREKKERFSLILESASTNQTSMYLCASSLRDRAWPQHFGDGTRLSIL.

This chain joins TRBV18 and TRBJ2-5; D possibly corresponds to TRBD2 (7 bases). The CDR3 is made up of 18 amino acids. V gave up 1 base and J gave up 1 base, with 19 bases separating them. Germline-derived CDR1 and CDR2 are KGHSH and LQKENI. The CDR3 region is CASSPRPAGLGGQETQYF. The CDR3 nucleotides are TGTGCCAGCTCACCACGCCCTGCCGGACTAGGGGGCCAAGAGACCCAGTACTTC.

This clone was recorded a few times. The chain combines TRBV21-1 with TRBJ2-1; TRBD1 is the table's D call, not checked against the DNA. TRBV21-1 is a known pseudogene. The CDR3 covers 16 residues. The CDR3 protein is CASSSLRQGAMDEQFF. The CDR3 bases are TGTGCCAGCAGCTCTCTTCGGCAGGGGGCGATGGATGAGCAGTTCTTC.

The chain joins TRBV27 to TRBJ2-7, with TRBD1 identical over 9 bases. The germline V gene encodes CDR1 MNHEY and CDR2 SMNVEV (reference sequence). V shed 3 bases, J shed 6 bases, and the junction held 3 bases outside the gene matches. The CDR3 spans 13 residues. Here the CDR3 reads CASSFDRGGEQYF. The CDR3, as DNA: TGTGCCAGCAGTTTCGACAGGGGGGGCGAGCAGTACTTC.

The rearrangement links TRBV7-3 to TRBJ1-5, with D maybe TRBD1 (5 bases). The V gene lost 5 bases and the J gene lost 2 bases, with 16 bases spanning the gap. Germline-derived CDR1 and CDR2 are SGHTA and FQGTGA. This CDR3 has 16 amino acids. CDR3 coding DNA: TGTGCCAGCAGCCGGGGGACGGGCGGCGGCAATCAGCCCCAGCATTTT. Protein sequence: CASSRGTGGGNQPQHF. Variable domain in full (rest from reference TRBV7-3 and TRBJ1-5): GAGVSQTPSNKVTEKGKYVELRCDPISGHTALYWYRQSLGQGPEFLIYFQGTGAADDSGLPNDRFFAVRPEGSVSTLKIQRTERGDSAVYLCASSRGTGGGNQPQHFGDGTRLSIL.

The rearrangement links TRBV27 to TRBJ2-3; the D gene is possibly TRBD2 (6 bases). The V end lost 2 bases, the J end lost 2 bases, and 14 bases lay between the germline ends. The CDR3 totals 16 residues. The germline CDR1 and CDR2 sequences are MNHEY and SMNVEV (reference sequence). This CDR3 is CASSLGTGLFTDTQYF. The CDR3 region has the DNA TGTGCCAGCAGTTTAGGAACGGGACTCTTCACAGATACGCAGTATTTT.

The CDR3 region has the DNA TGTGCGTCTGCGGGGACTAGCGGCCAAGAGACCCAGTACTTC. Translated: CASAGTSGQETQYF. The J gene is TRBJ2-5, the V gene TRBV9, with 11 bases fitting TRBD2. Germline V CDR1 and CDR2: SGDLS, YYNGEE. The CDR3 runs 14 residues.

The chain uses TRBV10-3 and TRBJ1-2, with 10 bases identical to TRBD1. V trimming: 2 bases; J trimming: 6 bases; junction bases outside the gene matches: 6. From germline, CDR1 is ENHRY and CDR2 SYGVKD. The CDR3 loop spans 15 amino acids. CDR3 bases: TGTGCCATCAGTGAGCCGAGACAGGGGGCGGATGGCTACACCTTC. Translating gives CAISEPRQGADGYTF.